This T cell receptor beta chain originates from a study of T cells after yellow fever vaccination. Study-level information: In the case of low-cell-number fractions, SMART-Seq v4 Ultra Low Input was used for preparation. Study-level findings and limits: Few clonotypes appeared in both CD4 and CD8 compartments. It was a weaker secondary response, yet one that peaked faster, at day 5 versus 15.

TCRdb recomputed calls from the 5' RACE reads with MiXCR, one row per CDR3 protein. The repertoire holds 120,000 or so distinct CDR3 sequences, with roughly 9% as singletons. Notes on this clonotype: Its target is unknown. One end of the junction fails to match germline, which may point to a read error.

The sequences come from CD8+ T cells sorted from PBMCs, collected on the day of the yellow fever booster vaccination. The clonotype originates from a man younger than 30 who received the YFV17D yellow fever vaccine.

CDR3: CASSLMNTEVFF. The CDR3 DNA reads TGTGCCAGCAGTTTGATGAACACTGAAGTTTTCTTT. The chain carries TRBV12-3 or TRBV12-4 and TRBJ1-1; D remains unclear. This CDR3 has 12 amino acids.